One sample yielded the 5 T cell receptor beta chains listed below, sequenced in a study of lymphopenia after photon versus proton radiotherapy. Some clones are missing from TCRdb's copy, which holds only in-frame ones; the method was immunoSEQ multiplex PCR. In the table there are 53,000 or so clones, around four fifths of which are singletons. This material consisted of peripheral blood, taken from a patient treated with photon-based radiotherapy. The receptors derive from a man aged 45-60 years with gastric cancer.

The CDR3 sequence is CASRRDSSGNTIYF. CDR3 nucleotides: TGTGCCAGCAGGAGGGACAGCTCTGGAAACACCATATATTTT. The chain joins TRBV6-6 to TRBJ1-3; 7 bases agree with TRBD1. Germline CDR1 and CDR2: MNHNY and SVGAGI (reference sequence). This CDR3 is 14 amino acids long. The V segment lost 6 bases and the J segment 0 bases; nucleotides outside the gene matches: 2.

The CDR3 DNA is TGTGCCAGTCAACCGACAGGGAGGAATGAGCAGTTCTTC. Translated: CASQPTGRNEQFF. The rearrangement joins TRBV19 to TRBJ2-1, with D perhaps matching TRBD1 (7 bases). The CDR3 is 13 amino acids. The V end lost 8 bases, the J end lost 7 bases, and 15 bases lay between the germline ends. Germline CDR1 is LNHDA and CDR2 is SQIVND (reference sequence).

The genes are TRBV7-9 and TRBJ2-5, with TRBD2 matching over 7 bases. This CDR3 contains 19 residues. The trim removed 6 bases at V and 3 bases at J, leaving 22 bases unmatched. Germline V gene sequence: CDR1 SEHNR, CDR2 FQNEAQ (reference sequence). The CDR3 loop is CASSSARAHYAAGEETQYF. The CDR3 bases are TGTGCCAGCAGTTCCGCCCGGGCCCACTATGCGGCGGGGGAAGAGACCCAGTACTTC.

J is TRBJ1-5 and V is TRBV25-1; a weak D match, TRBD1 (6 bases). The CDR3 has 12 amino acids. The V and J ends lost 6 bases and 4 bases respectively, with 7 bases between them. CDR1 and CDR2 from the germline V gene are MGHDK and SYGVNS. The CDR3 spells CASRGQNQPQHF. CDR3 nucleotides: TGTGCCAGCAGGGGACAAAATCAGCCCCAGCATTTT. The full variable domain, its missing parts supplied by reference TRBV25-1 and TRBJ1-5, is EADIYQTPRYLVIGTGKKITLECSQTMGHDKMYWYQQDPGMELHLIHYSYGVNSTEKGDLSSESTVSRIRTEHFPLTLESARPSHTSQYLCASRGQNQPQHFGDGTRLSIL.

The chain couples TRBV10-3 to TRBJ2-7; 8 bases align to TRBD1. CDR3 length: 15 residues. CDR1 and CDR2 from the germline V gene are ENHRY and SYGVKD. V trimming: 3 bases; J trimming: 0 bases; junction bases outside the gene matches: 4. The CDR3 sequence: CAISDPGQVSYEQYF. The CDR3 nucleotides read TGTGCCATCAGTGACCCGGGACAGGTCTCCTACGAGCAGTACTTC.